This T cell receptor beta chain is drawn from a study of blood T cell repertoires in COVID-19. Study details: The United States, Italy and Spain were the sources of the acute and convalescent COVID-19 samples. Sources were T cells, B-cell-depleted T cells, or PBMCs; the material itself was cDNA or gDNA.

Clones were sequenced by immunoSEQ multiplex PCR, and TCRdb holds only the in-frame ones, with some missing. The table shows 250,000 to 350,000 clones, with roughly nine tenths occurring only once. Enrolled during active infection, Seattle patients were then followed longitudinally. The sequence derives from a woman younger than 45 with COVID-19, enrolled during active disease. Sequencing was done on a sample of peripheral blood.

CDR3 region: CASSIGPTTGGNSPLHF. CDR3 nucleotide sequence: TGTGCCAGTAGTATAGGACCAACGACTGGGGGGAATTCACCCCTCCACTTT. The chain is built from TRBV19 and TRBJ1-6, with TRBD1 as a possible D gene (5 bases). The CDR3 loop spans 17 amino acids. Germline V gene data show CDR1 as LNHDA and CDR2 as SQIVND (reference sequence). V gave up 1 base and J gave up 7 bases, with 17 bases separating them.